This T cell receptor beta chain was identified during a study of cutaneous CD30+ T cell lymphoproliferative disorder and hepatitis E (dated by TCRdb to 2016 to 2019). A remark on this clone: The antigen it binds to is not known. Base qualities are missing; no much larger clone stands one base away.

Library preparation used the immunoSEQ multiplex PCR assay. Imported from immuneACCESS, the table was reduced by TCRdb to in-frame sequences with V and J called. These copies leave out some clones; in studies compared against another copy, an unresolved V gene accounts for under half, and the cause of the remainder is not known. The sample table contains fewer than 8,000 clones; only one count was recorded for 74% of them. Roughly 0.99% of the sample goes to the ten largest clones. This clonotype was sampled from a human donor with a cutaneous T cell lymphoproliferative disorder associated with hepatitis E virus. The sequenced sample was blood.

The sequenced DNA is TGTGCCAGCGTTCGAGGGGGGGGAGATCAGCCCCAGCATTTT. Its product reads: CASVRGGGDQPQHF. This sequence uses TRBV28 and TRBJ1-5; TRBD1 is a weak D gene call, 6 bases matching. V and J lose 8 bases and 5 bases, and a span of 16 bases separates them. CDR1 and CDR2 (MDHEN, SYDVKM) derive from the germline V gene. The CDR3 measures 14 amino acids from cysteine to phenylalanine. Of all the DNA, just the CDR3 is kept, 42 bases in frame from base 1.